Shown below are 13 T cell receptor beta chains from a single sample sequenced in a study of T-cell reconstitution after alpha-beta-depleted transplantation in children. Preparation of the TCRbeta library involved a method that used unique molecular identifiers. In TCRdb, the PCR reads were re-called with MiXCR into one record per CDR3 protein. The top ten hold less than 15% of the sample, which has more than 500,000 distinct CDR3 sequences, 11% seen once. The sequences come from PBMCs, mostly from graft donor cells, collected 180 days after TCRalphabeta/CD19-depleted stem cell transplant. The receptors shown here come from a female patient aged 2 to 10 who had a stem cell transplant for aplastic anemia, so the T cells may come from the graft donor.

The rearrangement links TRBV7-9 to TRBJ1-4; 7 bases align to TRBD1. The CDR3 runs 16 residues. Germline CDR1 reads SEHNR; CDR2 reads FQNEAQ (reference sequence). V lost 5 bases, J lost 0 bases, and 6 bases stayed unmatched. This CDR3 is CASSRQGLTTNEKLFF. The CDR3 coding sequence is TGTGCCAGCAGCCGACAGGGACTAACAACTAATGAAAAACTGTTTTTT.

This clonotype was observed a few times. The V gene is TRBV12-3 or TRBV12-4, the J gene TRBJ2-1; 11 positions match TRBD2. The V and J ends lost 6 bases and 4 bases, in that order; junction bases with no gene match: 8. CDR3 length: 16 amino acids. CDR3 bases: TGTGCCAGCAGAAGGACTAGCGGGCCGCTTTACAATGAGCAGTTCTTC. It encodes CASRRTSGPLYNEQFF.

This sequence joins TRBV20-1 and TRBJ1-2, with 10 bases aligning to TRBD1. This CDR3 contains 13 residues. V gave up 6 bases and J gave up 5 bases; unmatched junction bases: 6. The germline V gene encodes CDR1 DFQATT and CDR2 SNEGSKA (reference sequence). The CDR3 is CSARTGGTYGYTF. Written as DNA, the CDR3 is TGCAGTGCAAGGACAGGGGGGACGTATGGCTACACCTTC.

This clonotype has more than one count but fewer than ten. The gene calls are TRBV11-2 and TRBJ2-6, with D perhaps matching TRBD1 or TRBD2 (5 bases each). The germline CDR1 and CDR2 sequences are SGHAT and FQNNGV. Trimming shortened V by 2 bases and J by 2 bases, and 16 bases separated the two germline ends. This CDR3 is 18 amino acids long. This CDR3 reads CASSLLGAGLTGANVLTF. Written as DNA, the CDR3 is TGTGCCAGCAGCTTACTCGGGGCAGGGTTGACTGGGGCCAACGTCCTGACTTTC. The variable domain in full, completed from reference TRBV11-2 and TRBJ2-6, reads EAGVAQSPRYKIIEKRQSVAFWCNPISGHATLYWYQQILGQGPKLLIQFQNNGVVDDSQLPKDRFSAERLKGVDSTLKIQPAKLEDSAVYLCASSLLGAGLTGANVLTFGAGSRLTVL.

The chain is built from TRBV7-3 and TRBJ2-7; weak D call: TRBD1 (6 bases). In germline, CDR1 is SGHTA, CDR2 FQGTGA. The V end lost 1 base, the J end lost 6 bases, and 13 bases lay between the germline ends. The CDR3 spans 14 residues. The CDR3 sequence is CASSLIRGGGEQYF. CDR3 coding DNA: TGTGCCAGCAGCTTAATCCGAGGGGGTGGCGAGCAGTACTTC. The full variable domain, with the rest looked up from reference TRBV7-3 and TRBJ2-7, is GAGVSQTPSNKVTEKGKYVELRCDPISGHTALYWYRQSLGQGPEFLIYFQGTGAADDSGLPNDRFFAVRPEGSVSTLKIQRTERGDSAVYLCASSLIRGGGEQYFGPGTRLTVT.

This clonotype has a handful of counts. The gene calls are TRBV6-1 and TRBJ2-5; D may be TRBD2 (5 bases). Trimming stripped 6 bases from V and 2 bases from J, with 16 bases between. The germline V gene has CDR1 MNHNS and CDR2 SASEGT. The CDR3 is 15 amino acids. The CDR3 region has the DNA TGTGCCAGCAGCGCCCCGACGAGCGGACAAGAGACCCAGTACTTC. Translation gives CASSAPTSGQETQYF.

Only a few counts were recorded for this clonotype. This chain joins TRBV25-1 and TRBJ1-2, with D possibly being TRBD1 (5 bases). V shed 2 bases and J shed 4 bases, with 14 bases lying between them. The CDR3 sequence is 15 residues long. Per the germline V gene, CDR1 is MGHDK and CDR2 is SYGVNS. The CDR3 DNA reads as TGTGCCAGCAGTGAACAGGGAGGGCCCTCCTATGGCTACACCTTC. As protein: CASSEQGGPSYGYTF.

This clonotype has only a few counts. Here the CDR3 DNA reads TGTGCCAGCAGCGTAGGGCAGGGGGCCCATGGCTACACCTTC. Translated: CASSVGQGAHGYTF. This chain uses TRBV9 with TRBJ1-2, with 8 bases identical to TRBD1. This CDR3 has 14 amino acids. Germline values: CDR1 SGDLS, CDR2 YYNGEE. V was clipped by 0 bases and J by 6 bases; unmatched bases: 4.

This clonotype occurred a few times. The genes are TRBV2 and TRBJ2-7; the D gene is possibly TRBD1 (5 bases). V lost 3 bases, J lost 4 bases, and 10 bases lay in between. Looked up from germline, CDR1 is SNHLY and CDR2 is FYNNEI. There are 13 residues in the CDR3. DNA for the CDR3: TGTGCCAGCAGTGATCCCGACAGTTACGAGCAGTACGTC. Translating gives CASSDPDSYEQYV.

This clonotype has a count of ten or more. The chain is built from TRBV20-1 and TRBJ1-5; D may be TRBD1 (6 bases). Deletions cut 8 bases from V and 0 bases from J, with 11 bases between. Per the germline V gene, CDR1 is DFQATT and CDR2 is SNEGSKA (reference sequence). The CDR3 covers 13 residues. The DNA for the CDR3 is TGCAGTCCCAAGGGGGGTAGCAATCAGCCCCAGCATTTT. Residues: CSPKGGSNQPQHF.

In this sample, this clonotype turned up a few times. The chain carries TRBV15 and TRBJ2-1; D perhaps matches TRBD1 (6 bases). Germline V gives CDR1 LNHNV, CDR2 YYDKDF (reference sequence). Trimming left V 0 bases short and J 7 bases short, with 13 bases between. The CDR3 has 15 amino acids. The CDR3 DNA reads as TGTGCCACCAGCAGAGATCTTGGACAGCTGAATGAGCAGTTCTTC. Translating it yields CATSRDLGQLNEQFF.

This clonotype appeared a few times. This chain connects TRBV12-3 or TRBV12-4 to TRBJ1-1; D not resolved. The germline V and J ends were trimmed by 3 bases and 3 bases, with 8 bases remaining between them. This CDR3 is built from 13 residues. CDR3 in amino acids: CASSFEEYTEAFF. In DNA form, the CDR3 reads TGTGCCAGCAGTTTCGAAGAGTACACTGAAGCTTTCTTT.

This clonotype was seen more than once but under ten times. The V and J genes are TRBV12-3 or TRBV12-4 and TRBJ2-7; 7 nucleotides line up with TRBD1. V lost 5 bases and J lost 0; bases outside the gene matches: 16. The CDR3 contains 18 residues. The CDR3 sequence is CASSGIRDRAGFSYEQYF. The CDR3 DNA reads TGTGCCAGCAGTGGTATCCGGGACAGAGCCGGTTTCTCCTACGAGCAGTACTTC.